This TCR beta chain was captured in a study of breast tumors, draining lymph nodes, adjacent tissues. The CDR3 sequence is 14 residues long. Trimming shortened V by 3 bases and J by 6 bases, and 15 bases separated the two germline ends. TCRdb independently ran MiXCR on the multiplex PCR reads; one entry per CDR3 protein. Found here are about 24,000 distinct CDR3 sequences, approximately 63% of them singletons; the top ten hold about 25%. The source of this sequence is a female donor with breast cancer. Some clones in this sample may be carry-over from other donors' samples. Input material: tumor-adjacent breast tissue. The chain combines TRBV12-3 or TRBV12-4 with TRBJ2-7, with D unclear. The CDR3: CASSLSTPTGEQYF. The CDR3 nucleotides are TGTGCCAGCAGTTTGTCGACTCCGACCGGCGAGCAGTACTTC.